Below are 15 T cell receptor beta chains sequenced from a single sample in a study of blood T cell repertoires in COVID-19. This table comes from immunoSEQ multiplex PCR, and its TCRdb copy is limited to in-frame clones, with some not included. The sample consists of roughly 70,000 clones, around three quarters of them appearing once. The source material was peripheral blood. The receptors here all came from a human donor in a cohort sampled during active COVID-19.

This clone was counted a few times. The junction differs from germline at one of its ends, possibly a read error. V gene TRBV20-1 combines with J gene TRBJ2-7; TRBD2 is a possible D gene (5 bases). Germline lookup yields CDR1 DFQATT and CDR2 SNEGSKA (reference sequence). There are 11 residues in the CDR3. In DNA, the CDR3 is TGCAGTGCTAGTTTGACTACCGAGGAGTACTTC. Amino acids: CSASLTTEEYF.

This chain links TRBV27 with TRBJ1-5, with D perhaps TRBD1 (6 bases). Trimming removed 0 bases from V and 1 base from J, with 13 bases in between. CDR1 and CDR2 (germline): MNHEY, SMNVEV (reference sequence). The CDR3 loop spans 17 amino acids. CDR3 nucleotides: TGTGCCAGCAGTTTATCGAGGGGGGAGGGGAGCAATCAGCCCCAGCATTTT. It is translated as CASSLSRGEGSNQPQHF.

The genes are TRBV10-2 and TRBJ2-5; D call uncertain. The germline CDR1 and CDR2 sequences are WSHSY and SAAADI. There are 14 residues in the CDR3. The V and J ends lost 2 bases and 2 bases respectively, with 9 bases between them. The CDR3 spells CASSEVRRQETQYF. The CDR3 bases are TGCGCCAGCAGTGAGGTGCGGAGACAAGAGACCCAGTACTTC.

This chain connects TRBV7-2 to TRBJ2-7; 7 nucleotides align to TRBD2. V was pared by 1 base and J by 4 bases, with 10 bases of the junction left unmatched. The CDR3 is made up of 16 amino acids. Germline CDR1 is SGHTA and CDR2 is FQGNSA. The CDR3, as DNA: TGTGCCAGCAGCTTAGGCCCGCTTGGGGGAGGGTACGAGCAGTACTTC. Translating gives CASSLGPLGGGYEQYF. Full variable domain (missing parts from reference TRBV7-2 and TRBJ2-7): GAGVSQSPSNKVTEKGKDVELRCDPISGHTALYWYRQSLGQGLEFLIYFQGNSAPDKSGLPSDRFSAERTGGSVSTLTIQRTQQEDSAVYLCASSLGPLGGGYEQYFGPGTRLTVT.

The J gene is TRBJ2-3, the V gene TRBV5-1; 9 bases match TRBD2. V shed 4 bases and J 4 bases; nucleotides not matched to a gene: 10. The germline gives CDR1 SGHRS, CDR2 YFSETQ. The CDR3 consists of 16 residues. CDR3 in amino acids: CASSLPLAGISDTQYF. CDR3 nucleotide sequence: TGCGCCAGCAGCCTGCCCCTAGCGGGAATATCAGATACGCAGTATTTT.

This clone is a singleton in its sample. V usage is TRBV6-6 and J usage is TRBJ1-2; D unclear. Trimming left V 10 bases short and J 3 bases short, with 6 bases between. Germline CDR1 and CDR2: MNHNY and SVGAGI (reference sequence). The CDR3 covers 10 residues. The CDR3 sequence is CATGDYGYTF. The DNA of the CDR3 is TGTGCCACCGGGGACTATGGCTACACCTTC.

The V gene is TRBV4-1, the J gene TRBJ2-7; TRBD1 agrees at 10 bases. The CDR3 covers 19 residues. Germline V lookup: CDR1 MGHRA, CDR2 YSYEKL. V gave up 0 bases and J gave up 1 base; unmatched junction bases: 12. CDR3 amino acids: CASSQENSGTGASSYEQYF. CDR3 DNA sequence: TGCGCCAGCAGCCAAGAAAATTCCGGGACAGGGGCCTCATCCTACGAGCAGTACTTC.

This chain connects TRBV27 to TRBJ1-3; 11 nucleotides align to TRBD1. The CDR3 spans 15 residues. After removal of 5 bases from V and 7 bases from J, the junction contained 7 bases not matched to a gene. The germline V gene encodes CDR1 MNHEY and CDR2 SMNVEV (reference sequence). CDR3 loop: CASSPGTGGGNTIYF. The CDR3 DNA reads TGTGCCAGCAGTCCAGGGACAGGGGGGGGGAACACCATATATTTT.

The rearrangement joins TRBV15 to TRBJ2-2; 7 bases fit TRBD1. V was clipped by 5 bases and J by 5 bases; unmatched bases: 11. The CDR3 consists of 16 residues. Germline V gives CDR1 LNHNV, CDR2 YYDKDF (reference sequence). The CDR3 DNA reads TGTGCCACCAGCGCCCCCGGGACAGAGAGTACCGGGGAGCTGTTTTTT. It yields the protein CATSAPGTESTGELFF. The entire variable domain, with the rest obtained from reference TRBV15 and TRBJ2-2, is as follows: DAMVIQNPRYQVTQFGKPVTLSCSQTLNHNVMYWYQQKSSQAPKLLFHYYDKDFNNEADTPDNFQSRRPNTSFCFLDIRSPGLGDTAMYLCATSAPGTESTGELFFGEGSRLTVL.

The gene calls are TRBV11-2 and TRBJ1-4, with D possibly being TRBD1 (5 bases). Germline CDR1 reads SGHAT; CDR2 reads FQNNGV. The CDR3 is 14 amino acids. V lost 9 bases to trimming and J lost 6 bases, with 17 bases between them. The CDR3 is CASSPGAPHEKLFF. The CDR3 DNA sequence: TGTGCCAGTAGCCCTGGGGCTCCTCATGAAAAACTGTTTTTT.

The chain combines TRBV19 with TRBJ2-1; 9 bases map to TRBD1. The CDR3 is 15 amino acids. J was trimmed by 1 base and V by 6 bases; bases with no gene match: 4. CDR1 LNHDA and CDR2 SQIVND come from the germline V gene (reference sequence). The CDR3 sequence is CASSIGQGSYNEQFF. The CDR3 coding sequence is TGTGCCAGTAGCATTGGACAGGGGTCCTACAATGAGCAGTTCTTC. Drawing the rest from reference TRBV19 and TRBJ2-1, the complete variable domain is DGGITQSPKYLFRKEGQNVTLSCEQNLNHDAMYWYRQDPGQGLRLIYYSQIVNDFQKGDIAEGYSVSREKKESFPLTVTSAQKNPTAFYLCASSIGQGSYNEQFFGPGTRLTVL.

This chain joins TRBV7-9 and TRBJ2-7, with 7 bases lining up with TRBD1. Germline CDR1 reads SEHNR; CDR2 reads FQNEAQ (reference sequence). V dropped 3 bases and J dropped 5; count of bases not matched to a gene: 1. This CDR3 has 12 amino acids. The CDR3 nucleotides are TGTGCCAGCAGCTTCCAGGGGGACGAGCAGTACTTC. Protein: CASSFQGDEQYF.

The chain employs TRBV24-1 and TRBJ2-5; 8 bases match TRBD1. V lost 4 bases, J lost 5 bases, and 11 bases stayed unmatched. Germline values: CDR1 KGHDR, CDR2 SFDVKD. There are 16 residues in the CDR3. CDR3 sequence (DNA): TGTGCCACCAGTGACTCCACAGGGGGGTCCCGGGAGACCCAGTACTTC. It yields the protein CATSDSTGGSRETQYF.

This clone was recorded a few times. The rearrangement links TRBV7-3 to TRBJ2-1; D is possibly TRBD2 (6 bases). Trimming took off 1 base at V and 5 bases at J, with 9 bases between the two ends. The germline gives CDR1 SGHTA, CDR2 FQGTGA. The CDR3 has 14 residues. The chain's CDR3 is CASSLSSGHNEQFF. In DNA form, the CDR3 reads TGTGCCAGCAGCTTAAGTAGCGGCCACAATGAGCAGTTCTTC.

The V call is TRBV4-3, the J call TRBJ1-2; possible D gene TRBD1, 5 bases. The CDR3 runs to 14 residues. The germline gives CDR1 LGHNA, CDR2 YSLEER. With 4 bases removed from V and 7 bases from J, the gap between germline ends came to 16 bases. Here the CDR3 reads CASSRHVAGLGYTF. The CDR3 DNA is TGCGCCAGCAGCCGACATGTCGCGGGGCTTGGCTACACCTTC.